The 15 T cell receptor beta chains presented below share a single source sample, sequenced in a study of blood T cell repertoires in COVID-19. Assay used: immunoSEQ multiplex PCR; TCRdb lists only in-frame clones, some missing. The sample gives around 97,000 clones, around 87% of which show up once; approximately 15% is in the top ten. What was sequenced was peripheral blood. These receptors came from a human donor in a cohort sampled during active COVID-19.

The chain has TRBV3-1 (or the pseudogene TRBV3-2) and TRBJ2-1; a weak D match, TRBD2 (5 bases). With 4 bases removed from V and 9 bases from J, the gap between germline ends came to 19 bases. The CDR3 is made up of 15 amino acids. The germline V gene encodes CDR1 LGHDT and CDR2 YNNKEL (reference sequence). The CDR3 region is CASSPPSGNKIEQFF. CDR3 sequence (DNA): TGTGCCAGCAGCCCGCCTTCCGGGAATAAGATTGAGCAGTTCTTC.

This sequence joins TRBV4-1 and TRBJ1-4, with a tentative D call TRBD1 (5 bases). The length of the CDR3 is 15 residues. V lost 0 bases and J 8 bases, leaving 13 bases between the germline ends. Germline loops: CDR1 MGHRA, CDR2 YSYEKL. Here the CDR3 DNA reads TGCGCCAGCAGCCAAGATTCCGGGGGTACCGAAAAACTGTTTTTT. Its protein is CASSQDSGGTEKLFF.

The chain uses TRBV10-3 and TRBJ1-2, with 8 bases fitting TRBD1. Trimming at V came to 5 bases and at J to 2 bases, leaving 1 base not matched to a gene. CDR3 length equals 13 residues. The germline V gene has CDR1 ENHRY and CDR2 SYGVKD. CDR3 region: CAISQGANYGYTF. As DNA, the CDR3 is TGTGCCATCAGTCAGGGGGCCAACTATGGCTACACCTTC.

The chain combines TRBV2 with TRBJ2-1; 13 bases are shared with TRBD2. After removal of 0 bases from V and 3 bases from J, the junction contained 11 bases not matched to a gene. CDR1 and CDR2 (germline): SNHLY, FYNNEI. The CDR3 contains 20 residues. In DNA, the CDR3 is TGTGCCAGCAGTGAAGCGCTTCGACTAGCGGGGGGACCCTTCTACAATGAGCAGTTCTTC. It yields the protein CASSEALRLAGGPFYNEQFF.

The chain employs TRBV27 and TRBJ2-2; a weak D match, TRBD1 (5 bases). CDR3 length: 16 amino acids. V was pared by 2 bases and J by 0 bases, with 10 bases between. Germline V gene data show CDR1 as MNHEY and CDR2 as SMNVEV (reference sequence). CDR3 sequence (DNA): TGTGCCAGCAGTTTAATTGGCAGGGCGAACACCGGGGAGCTGTTTTTT. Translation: CASSLIGRANTGELFF.

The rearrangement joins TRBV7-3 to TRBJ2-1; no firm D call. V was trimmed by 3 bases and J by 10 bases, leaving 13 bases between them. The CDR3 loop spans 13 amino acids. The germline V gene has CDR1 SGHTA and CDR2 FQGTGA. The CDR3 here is CASSLGAVEEQFF. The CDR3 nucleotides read TGTGCCAGCAGCTTGGGTGCGGTAGAGGAGCAGTTCTTC.

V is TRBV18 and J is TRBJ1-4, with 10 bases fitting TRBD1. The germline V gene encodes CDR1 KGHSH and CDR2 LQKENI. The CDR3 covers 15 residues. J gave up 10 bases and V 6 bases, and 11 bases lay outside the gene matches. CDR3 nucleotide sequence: TGTGCCAGCTCCCCCCAGACAGGGGGCGAAGGAAAACTGTTTTTT. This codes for CASSPQTGGEGKLFF.

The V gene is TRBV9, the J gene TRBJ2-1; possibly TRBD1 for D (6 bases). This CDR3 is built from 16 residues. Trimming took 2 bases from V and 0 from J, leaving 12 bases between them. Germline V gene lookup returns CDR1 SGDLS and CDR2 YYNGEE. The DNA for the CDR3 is TGTGCCAGCAGCGTGGGGGCGACAAACTCCTACAATGAGCAGTTCTTC. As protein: CASSVGATNSYNEQFF.

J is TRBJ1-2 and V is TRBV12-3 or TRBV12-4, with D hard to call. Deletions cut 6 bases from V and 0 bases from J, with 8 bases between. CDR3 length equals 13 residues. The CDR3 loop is CASSQRPNYGYTF. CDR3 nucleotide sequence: TGTGCCAGCAGCCAGAGGCCTAACTATGGCTACACCTTC.

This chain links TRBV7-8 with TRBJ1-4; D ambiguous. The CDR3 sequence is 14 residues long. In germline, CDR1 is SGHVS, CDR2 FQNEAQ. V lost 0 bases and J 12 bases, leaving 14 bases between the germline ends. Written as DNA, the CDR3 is TGTGCCAGCAGCTTAGCGAGCTTTTCTGAGGAACTGTTTTTT. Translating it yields CASSLASFSEELFF.

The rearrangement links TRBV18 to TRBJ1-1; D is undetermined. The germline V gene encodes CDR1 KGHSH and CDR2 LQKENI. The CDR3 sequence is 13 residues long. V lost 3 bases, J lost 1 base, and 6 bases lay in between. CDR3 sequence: CASSPTPNTEAFF. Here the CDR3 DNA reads TGTGCCAGCTCACCGACACCGAACACTGAAGCTTTCTTT.

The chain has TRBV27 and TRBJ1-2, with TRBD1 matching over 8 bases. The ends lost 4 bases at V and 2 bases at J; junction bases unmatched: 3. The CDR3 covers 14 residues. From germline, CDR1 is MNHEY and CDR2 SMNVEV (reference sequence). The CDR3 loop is CASSSGQGNYGYTF. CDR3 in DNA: TGTGCCAGCAGTTCAGGACAGGGAAACTATGGCTACACCTTC.

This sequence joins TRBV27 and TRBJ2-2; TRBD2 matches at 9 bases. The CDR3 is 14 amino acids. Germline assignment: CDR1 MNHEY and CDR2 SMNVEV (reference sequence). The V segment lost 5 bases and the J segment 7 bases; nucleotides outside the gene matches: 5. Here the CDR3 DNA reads TGTGCCAGCAGTAGCGGGACTAGCCTCGGGGAGCTGTTTTTT. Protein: CASSSGTSLGELFF.

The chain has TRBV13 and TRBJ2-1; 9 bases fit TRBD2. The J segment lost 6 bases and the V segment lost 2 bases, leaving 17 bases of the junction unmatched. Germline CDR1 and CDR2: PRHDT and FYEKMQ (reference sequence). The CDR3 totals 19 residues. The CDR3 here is CASSLPPLGIAGDFNEQFF. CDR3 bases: TGTGCCAGCAGCTTACCCCCGCTCGGAATAGCGGGGGATTTCAATGAGCAGTTCTTC.

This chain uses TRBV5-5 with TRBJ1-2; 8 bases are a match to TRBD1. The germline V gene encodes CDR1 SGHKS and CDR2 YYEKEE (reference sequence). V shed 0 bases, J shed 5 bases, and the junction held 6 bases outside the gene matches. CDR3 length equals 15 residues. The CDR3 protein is CASSLGGQGLYGYTF. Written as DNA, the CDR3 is TGTGCCAGCAGCTTGGGAGGACAGGGATTGTATGGCTACACCTTC.